The clone carrying this T cell receptor beta chain was recorded many times. Its antigen is not known. Germline loops: CDR1 SEHNR, CDR2 FQNEAQ (reference sequence). This CDR3 has 15 amino acids. V was clipped by 5 bases and J by 4 bases, with 15 bases between them. Time point here: longitudinal time-point 3. Preparation of the unsorted libraries drew on 2 million PBMCs stored at -80 C. The output of every sequencing run, over 190 million TCR-beta sequences, came from 15-18 subjects. From the 5' RACE reads, TCRdb called clonotypes with MiXCR, one entry per CDR3 protein. The sample lists fewer than 110,000 distinct CDR3 sequences; about a tenth were seen once. This sample is part of a study of neurological immune-mediated disorders. Study-wide findings and caveats: CDR3 amino acid sequences found in expanded clones were never shared across subjects, suggesting private repertoires in all groups. Healthy controls had more TCR clonal expansion than multiple sclerosis, which showed the least, whereas HTLV-1-associated myelopathy showed the most.

This TCR derives from a female donor with HTLV-1-associated myelopathy (HAM/TSP). Material for sequencing was PBMCs. The rearrangement joins TRBV7-9 to TRBJ2-1; D is possibly TRBD1 or TRBD2 (5 bases each). In nucleotides, the CDR3 is TGTGCCAGCAGCGGTGACGGGGCCCTATACAATGAGCAGTTCTTC. This sequence encodes CASSGDGALYNEQFF.